This T cell receptor (beta chain) came from a study of CD8 T cells in ankylosing spondylitis. Findings of the study overall: Reactive arthritis synovial fluid and blood were previously reported to contain some motif variants. Ankylosing spondylitis blood seemed to carry a telltale TCR beta motif made of several highly homologous variants. Clones tied to disease were said to be significantly enriched in matched ankylosing spondylitis synovial fluid. CD8+ by phenotype, disease-linked clones were relatively rare in peripheral blood.

The authors made TCR beta libraries by quantitative 5'-RACE with molecular barcodes. One entry per CDR3 protein results from TCRdb running MiXCR on the 5' RACE reads. The sample has about 450,000 distinct CDR3 sequences, about 24% seen once. The germline V gene encodes CDR1 SGHDT and CDR2 YYEEEE. This CDR3 spans 14 amino acids. V lost 4 bases and J lost 2, with 10 bases in between. About this clonotype: Its cognate antigen is unknown.

J is TRBJ1-3 and V is TRBV5-6; D gene uncertain. The sequenced material came from blood, either unsorted or a sorted T cell fraction (not recorded which). The TCR sequence derives from a male donor with ankylosing spondylitis. Here the CDR3 reads CASSRVSPGNTIYF. The CDR3 DNA follows: TGTGCCAGCAGCCGGGTTTCCCCTGGAAACACCATATATTTT.